The clone carrying this T cell receptor beta chain has ten or more counts. Its antigen remains unknown. A quantitative 5'-RACE method, one with molecular barcodes, was used to make TCR beta libraries. MiXCR was run by TCRdb on the 5' RACE reads, yielding one entry per CDR3 protein. Here the sample spans roughly 440,000 distinct CDR3 sequences, 17% being singletons. The sample originates from a study of CD8 T cells in ankylosing spondylitis. General study results and limits: Characteristic, it appeared, of ankylosing spondylitis blood was a TCR beta motif of 7 or 8 highly homologous variants.

CDR3 size: 12 residues. V gave up 5 bases and J gave up 0 bases, with 2 bases separating them. Germline V gives CDR1 SEHNR, CDR2 FQNEAQ (reference sequence). This clonotype was obtained from a male donor with ankylosing spondylitis. V and J are TRBV7-9 and TRBJ1-3; D ambiguous. The sequenced sample was blood, either unsorted or a sorted T cell fraction (not recorded which). Written as DNA, the CDR3 is TGTGCCAGCAGCCCCTCTGGAAACACCATATATTTT. It is translated as CASSPSGNTIYF. Based on the CDR3 plus reference TRBV7-9 and TRBJ1-3, the full variable domain is DTGVSQNPRHKITKRGQNVTFRCDPISEHNRLYWYRQTLGQGPEFLTYFQNEAQLEKSRLLSDRFSAERPKGSFSTLEIQRTEQGDSAMYLCASSPSGNTIYFGEGSWLTVV.